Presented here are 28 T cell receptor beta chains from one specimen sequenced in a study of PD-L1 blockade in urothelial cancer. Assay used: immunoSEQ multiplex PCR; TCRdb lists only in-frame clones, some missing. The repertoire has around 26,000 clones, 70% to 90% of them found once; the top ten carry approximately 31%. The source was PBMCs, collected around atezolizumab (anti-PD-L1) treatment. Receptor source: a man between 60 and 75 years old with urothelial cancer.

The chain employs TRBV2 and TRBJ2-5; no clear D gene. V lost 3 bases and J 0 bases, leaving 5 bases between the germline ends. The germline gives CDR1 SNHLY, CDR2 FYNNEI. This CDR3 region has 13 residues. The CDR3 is CASSEEYQETQYF. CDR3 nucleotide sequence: TGTGCCAGCAGTGAGGAGTACCAAGAGACCCAGTACTTC.

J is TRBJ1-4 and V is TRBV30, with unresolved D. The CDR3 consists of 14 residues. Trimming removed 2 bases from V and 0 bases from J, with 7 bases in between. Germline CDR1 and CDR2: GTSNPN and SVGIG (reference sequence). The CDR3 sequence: CAWSSGATNEKLFF. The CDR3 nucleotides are TGTGCCTGGAGTTCAGGTGCAACTAATGAAAAACTGTTTTTT.

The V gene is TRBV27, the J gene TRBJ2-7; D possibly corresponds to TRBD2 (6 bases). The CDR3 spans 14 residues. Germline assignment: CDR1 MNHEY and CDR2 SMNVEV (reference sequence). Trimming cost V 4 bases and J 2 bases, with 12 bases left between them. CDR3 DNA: TGTGCCAGCAGTTCTAGCGTCGGCCCCTACGAGCAGTACTTC. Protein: CASSSSVGPYEQYF.

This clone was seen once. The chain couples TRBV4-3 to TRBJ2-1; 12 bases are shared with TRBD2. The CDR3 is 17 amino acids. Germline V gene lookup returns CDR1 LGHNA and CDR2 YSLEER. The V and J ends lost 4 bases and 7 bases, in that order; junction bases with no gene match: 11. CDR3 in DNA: TGCGCCAGCAGCCGTGAGTACGGACTAGCGGGGAAAAATGAGCAGTTCTTC. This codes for CASSREYGLAGKNEQFF.

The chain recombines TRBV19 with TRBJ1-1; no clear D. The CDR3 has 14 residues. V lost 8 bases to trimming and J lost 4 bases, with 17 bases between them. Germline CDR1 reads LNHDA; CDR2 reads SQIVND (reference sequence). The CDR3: CASRLGGEGTEAFF. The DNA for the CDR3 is TGTGCCAGTCGCCTCGGAGGAGAGGGCACTGAAGCTTTCTTT.

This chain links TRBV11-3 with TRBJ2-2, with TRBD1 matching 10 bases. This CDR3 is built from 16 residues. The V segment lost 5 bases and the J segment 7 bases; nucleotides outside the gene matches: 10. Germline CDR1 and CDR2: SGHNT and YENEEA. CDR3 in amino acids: CASSPRPGQGFGELFF. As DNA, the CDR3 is TGTGCCAGCAGCCCGAGACCGGGACAGGGGTTCGGGGAGCTGTTTTTT.

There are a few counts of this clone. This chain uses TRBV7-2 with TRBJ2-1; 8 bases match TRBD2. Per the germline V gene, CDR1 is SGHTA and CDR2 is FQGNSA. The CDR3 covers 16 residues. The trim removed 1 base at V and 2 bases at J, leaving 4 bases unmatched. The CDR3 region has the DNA TGTGCCAGCAGCTTAGTAGGCGGGAGGACCTACAATGAGCAGTTCTTC. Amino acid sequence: CASSLVGGRTYNEQFF.

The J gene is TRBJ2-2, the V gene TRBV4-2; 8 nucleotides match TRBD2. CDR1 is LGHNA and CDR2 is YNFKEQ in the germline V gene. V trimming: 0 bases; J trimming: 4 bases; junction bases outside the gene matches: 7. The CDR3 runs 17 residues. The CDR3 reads CASSQDWSGGVTGELFF. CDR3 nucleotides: TGTGCCAGCAGCCAAGATTGGTCGGGAGGGGTCACCGGGGAGCTGTTTTTT.

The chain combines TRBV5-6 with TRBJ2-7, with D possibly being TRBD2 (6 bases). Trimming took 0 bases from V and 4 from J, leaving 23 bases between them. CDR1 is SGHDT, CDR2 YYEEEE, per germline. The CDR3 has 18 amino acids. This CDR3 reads CASSLAWEAGGAIYEQYF. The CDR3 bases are TGTGCCAGCAGCTTGGCATGGGAGGCAGGAGGGGCAATTTACGAGCAGTACTTC.

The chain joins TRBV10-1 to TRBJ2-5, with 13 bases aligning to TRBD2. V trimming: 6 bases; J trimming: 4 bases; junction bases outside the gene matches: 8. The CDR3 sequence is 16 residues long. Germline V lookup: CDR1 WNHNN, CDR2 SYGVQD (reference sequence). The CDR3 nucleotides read TGCGCCAGCAGCTCCGGACTAGCGGGAGACCGAGAGACCCAGTACTTC. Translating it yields CASSSGLAGDRETQYF.

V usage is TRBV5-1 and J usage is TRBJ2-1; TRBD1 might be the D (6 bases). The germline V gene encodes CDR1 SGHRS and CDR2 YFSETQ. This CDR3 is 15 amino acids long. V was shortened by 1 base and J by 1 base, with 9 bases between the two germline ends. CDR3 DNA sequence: TGCGCCAGCAGCTTGTGGCAGGGGTCCTACAATGAGCAGTTCTTC. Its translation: CASSLWQGSYNEQFF.

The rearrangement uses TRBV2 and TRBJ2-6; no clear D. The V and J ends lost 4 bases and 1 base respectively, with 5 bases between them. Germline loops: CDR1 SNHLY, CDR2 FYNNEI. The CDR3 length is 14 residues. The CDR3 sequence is CASSVESGANVLTF. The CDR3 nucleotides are TGTGCCAGCAGTGTCGAGTCTGGGGCCAACGTCCTGACTTTC.

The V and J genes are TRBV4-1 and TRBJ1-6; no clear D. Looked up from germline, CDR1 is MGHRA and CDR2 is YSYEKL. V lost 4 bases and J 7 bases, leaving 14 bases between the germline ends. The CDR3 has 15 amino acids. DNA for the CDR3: TGCGCCAGCAGCCGCACGGAGTCGGAAAATTCACCCCTCCACTTT. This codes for CASSRTESENSPLHF.

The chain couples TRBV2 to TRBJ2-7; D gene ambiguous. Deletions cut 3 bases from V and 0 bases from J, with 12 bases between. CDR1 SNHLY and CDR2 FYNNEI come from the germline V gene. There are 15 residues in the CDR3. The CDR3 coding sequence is TGTGCCAGCAGTGAGTCGGCGGCCAGCTCCTACGAGCAGTACTTC. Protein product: CASSESAASSYEQYF. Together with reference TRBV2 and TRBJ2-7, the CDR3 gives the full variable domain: EPEVTQTPSHQVTQMGQEVILRCVPISNHLYFYWYRQILGQKVEFLVSFYNNEISEKSEIFDDQFSVERPDGSNFTLKIRSTKLEDSAMYFCASSESAASSYEQYFGPGTRLTVT.

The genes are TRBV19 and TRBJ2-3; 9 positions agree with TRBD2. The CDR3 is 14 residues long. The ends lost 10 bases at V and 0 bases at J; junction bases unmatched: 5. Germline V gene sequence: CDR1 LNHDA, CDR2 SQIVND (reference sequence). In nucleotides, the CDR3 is TGTGCCACTCTAGCGGGACCTAGCACAGATACGCAGTATTTT. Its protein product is CATLAGPSTDTQYF. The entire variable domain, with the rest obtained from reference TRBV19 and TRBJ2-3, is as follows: DGGITQSPKYLFRKEGQNVTLSCEQNLNHDAMYWYRQDPGQGLRLIYYSQIVNDFQKGDIAEGYSVSREKKESFPLTVTSAQKNPTAFYLCATLAGPSTDTQYFGPGTRLTVL.

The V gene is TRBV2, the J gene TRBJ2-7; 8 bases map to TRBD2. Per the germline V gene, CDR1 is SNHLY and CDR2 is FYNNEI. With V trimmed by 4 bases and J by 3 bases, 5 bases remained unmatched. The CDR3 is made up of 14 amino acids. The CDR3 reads CASSGSGAYYEQYF. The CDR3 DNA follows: TGTGCCAGCAGTGGTAGCGGGGCGTACTACGAGCAGTACTTC.

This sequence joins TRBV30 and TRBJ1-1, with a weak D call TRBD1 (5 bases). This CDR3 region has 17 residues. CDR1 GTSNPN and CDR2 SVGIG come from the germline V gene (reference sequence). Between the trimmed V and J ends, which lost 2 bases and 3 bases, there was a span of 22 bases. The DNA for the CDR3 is TGTGCCTGGAGTCCCCGGCCCAACTCGGGGGGGGACACTGAAGCTTTCTTT. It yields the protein CAWSPRPNSGGDTEAFF.

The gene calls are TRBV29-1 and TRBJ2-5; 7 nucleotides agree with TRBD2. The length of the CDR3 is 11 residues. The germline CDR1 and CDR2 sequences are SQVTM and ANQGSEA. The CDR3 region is CSAAREETQYF. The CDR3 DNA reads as TGCAGTGCCGCGCGGGAGGAGACCCAGTACTTC.

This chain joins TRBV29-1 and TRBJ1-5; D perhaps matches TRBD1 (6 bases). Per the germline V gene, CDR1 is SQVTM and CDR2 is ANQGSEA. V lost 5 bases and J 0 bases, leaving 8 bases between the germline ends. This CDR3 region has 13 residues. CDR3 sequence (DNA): TGCAGCGTTCTGACAGGTAGCAATCAGCCCCAGCATTTT. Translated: CSVLTGSNQPQHF.

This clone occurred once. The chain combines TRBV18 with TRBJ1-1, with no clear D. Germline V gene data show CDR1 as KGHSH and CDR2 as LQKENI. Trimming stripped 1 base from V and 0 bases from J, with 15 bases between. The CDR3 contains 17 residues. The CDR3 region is CASSPLTVNNVNTEAFF. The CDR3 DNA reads TGTGCCAGCTCACCACTCACAGTAAATAATGTGAACACTGAAGCTTTCTTT.

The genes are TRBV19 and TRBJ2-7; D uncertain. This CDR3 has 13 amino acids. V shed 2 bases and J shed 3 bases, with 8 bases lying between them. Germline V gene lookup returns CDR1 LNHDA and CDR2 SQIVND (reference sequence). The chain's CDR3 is CASSINRDYEQYF. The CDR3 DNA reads TGTGCCAGTAGTATAAACCGAGACTACGAGCAGTACTTC. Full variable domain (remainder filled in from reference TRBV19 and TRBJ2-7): DGGITQSPKYLFRKEGQNVTLSCEQNLNHDAMYWYRQDPGQGLRLIYYSQIVNDFQKGDIAEGYSVSREKKESFPLTVTSAQKNPTAFYLCASSINRDYEQYFGPGTRLTVT.

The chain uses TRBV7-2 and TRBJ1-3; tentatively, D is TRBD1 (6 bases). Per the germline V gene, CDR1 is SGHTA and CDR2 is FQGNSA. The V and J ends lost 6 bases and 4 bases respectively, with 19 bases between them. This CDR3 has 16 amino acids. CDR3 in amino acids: CASSRTQQGTGNTIYF. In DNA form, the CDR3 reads TGTGCCAGCAGTCGCACCCAACAGGGTACGGGAAACACCATATATTTT.

CDR3 sequence (DNA): TGTGCCAGCAGAGGGGGGGGTAGCGGGAGGGCCCGAAACATTCAGTACTTC. Translation gives CASRGGGSGRARNIQYF. The chain employs TRBV28 and TRBJ2-4, with TRBD2 matching over 11 bases. The germline V gene has CDR1 MDHEN and CDR2 SYDVKM. The CDR3 consists of 17 residues. V shed 6 bases, J shed 6 bases, and the junction held 13 bases outside the gene matches.

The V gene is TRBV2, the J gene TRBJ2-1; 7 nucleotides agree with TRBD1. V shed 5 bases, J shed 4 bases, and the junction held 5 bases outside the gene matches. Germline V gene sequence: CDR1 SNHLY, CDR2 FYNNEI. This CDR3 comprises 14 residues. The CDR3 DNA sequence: TGTGCCAGCAGTATAGGGACAGCTTACAATGAGCAGTTCTTC. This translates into CASSIGTAYNEQFF.

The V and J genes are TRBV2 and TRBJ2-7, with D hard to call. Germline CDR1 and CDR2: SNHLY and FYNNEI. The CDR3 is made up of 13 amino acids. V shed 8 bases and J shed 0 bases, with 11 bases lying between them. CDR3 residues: CASRHDFSYEQYF. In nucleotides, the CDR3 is TGTGCCAGCCGGCATGACTTCTCCTACGAGCAGTACTTC.

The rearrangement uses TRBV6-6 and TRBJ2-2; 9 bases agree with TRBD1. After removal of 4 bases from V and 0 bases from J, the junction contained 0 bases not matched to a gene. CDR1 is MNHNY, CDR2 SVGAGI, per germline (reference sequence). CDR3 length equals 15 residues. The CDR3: CASSWTGANTGELFF. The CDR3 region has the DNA TGTGCCAGCAGTTGGACAGGGGCGAACACCGGGGAGCTGTTTTTT.

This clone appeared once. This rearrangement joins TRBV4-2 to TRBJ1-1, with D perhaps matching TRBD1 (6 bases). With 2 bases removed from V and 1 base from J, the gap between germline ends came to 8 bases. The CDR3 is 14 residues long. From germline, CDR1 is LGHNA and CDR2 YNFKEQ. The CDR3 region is CASSQQQGNTEAFF. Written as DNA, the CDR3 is TGTGCCAGCAGCCAACAACAGGGGAACACTGAAGCTTTCTTT.

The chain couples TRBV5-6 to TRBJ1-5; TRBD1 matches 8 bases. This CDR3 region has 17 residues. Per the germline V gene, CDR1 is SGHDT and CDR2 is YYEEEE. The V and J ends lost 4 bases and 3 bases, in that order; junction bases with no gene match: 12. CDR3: CASSRGPSGQVNQPQHF. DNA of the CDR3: TGTGCCAGCAGCCGGGGGCCGTCGGGACAGGTCAATCAGCCCCAGCATTTT.